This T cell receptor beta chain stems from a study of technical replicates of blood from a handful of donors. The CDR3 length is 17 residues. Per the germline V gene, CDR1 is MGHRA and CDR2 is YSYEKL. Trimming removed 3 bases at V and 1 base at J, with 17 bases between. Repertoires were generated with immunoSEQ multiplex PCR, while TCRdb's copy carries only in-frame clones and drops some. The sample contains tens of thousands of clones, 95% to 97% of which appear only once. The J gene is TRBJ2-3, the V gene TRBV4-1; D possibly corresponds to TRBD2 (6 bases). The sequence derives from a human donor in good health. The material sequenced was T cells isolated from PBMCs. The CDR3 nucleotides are TGCGCCAGCAGCCAGTTATTCGGGATAGCGGGCACAGATACGCAGTATTTT. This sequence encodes CASSQLFGIAGTDTQYF.